Each of the 9 T cell receptor beta chains below was sequenced from the same sample in a study of shared clonotypes between healthy human individuals. Here immunoSEQ multiplex PCR was the method, and the copy in TCRdb shows in-frame clones only, minus some. This table holds some 1.5 million clones, 95% to 99% found once. Sequencing was carried out using naive CD4+ T cells sorted from blood. Subset defined: CD45RA+ positively selected. These receptors were taken from a man aged 30 to 45 in good health.

The rearrangement uses TRBV7-9 and TRBJ1-1; no reliable D call. This CDR3 is built from 13 residues. CDR1 and CDR2 (germline): SEHNR, FQNEAQ (reference sequence). V was pared by 3 bases and J by 5 bases, with 10 bases between. This CDR3 is CASSFGVGTEAFF. Here the CDR3 DNA reads TGTGCCAGCAGCTTCGGCGTGGGTACTGAAGCTTTCTTT.

V and J are TRBV7-9 and TRBJ1-5, with D possibly TRBD1 on 5 matching bases. Germline-derived CDR1 and CDR2 are SEHNR and FQNEAQ (reference sequence). CDR3 length: 14 residues. V was clipped by 5 bases and J by 5 bases, with 13 bases between them. CDR3 in amino acids: CASSPGGVYQPQHF. CDR3 sequence (DNA): TGTGCCAGCAGCCCTGGGGGGGTCTATCAGCCCCAGCATTTT.

This chain uses TRBV27 with TRBJ1-2, with D unclear. CDR1 is MNHEY, CDR2 SMNVEV, per germline (reference sequence). This CDR3 contains 14 residues. The germline V and J ends were trimmed by 1 base and 5 bases, with 11 bases remaining between them. The CDR3 DNA follows: TGTGCCAGCAGTTTATTCGCGGCAGGTTATGGCTACACCTTC. Protein product: CASSLFAAGYGYTF.

The J gene is TRBJ2-2, the V gene TRBV18; 13 nucleotides line up with TRBD2. The CDR3 loop spans 18 amino acids. V lost 0 bases, J lost 5 bases, and 6 bases stayed unmatched. Germline loops: CDR1 KGHSH, CDR2 LQKENI. The CDR3 region has the DNA TGTGCCAGCTCACCACCCGGACTAGCGGGAGTCAGAACCGGGGAGCTGTTTTTT. This codes for CASSPPGLAGVRTGELFF. The full variable domain, completed using reference TRBV18 and TRBJ2-2, is NAGVMQNPRHLVRRRGQEARLRCSPMKGHSHVYWYRQLPEEGLKFMVYLQKENIIDESGMPKERFSAEFPKEGPSILRIQQVVRGDSAAYFCASSPPGLAGVRTGELFFGEGSRLTVL.

The genes are TRBV5-1 and TRBJ1-4; D is undetermined. Germline CDR1 and CDR2: SGHRS and YFSETQ. This CDR3 is built from 14 residues. Trimming cost V 6 bases and J 3 bases, with 12 bases left between them. CDR3 protein: CASTPHWSNEKLFF. DNA for the CDR3: TGCGCCAGCACCCCCCACTGGTCTAATGAAAAACTGTTTTTT.

Written as DNA, the CDR3 is TGTGCCAGCAGCTTAGATCCGAACACTGAAGCTTTCTTT. It is translated as CASSLDPNTEAFF. V and J are TRBV7-2 and TRBJ1-1; D not certain. CDR1 is SGHTA, CDR2 FQGNSA, per germline. The CDR3 runs 13 residues. V was clipped by 1 base and J by 1 base, with 4 bases between them.

This chain joins TRBV18 and TRBJ2-1; the D is unclear. CDR3 length: 18 residues. V shed 6 bases and J shed 3 bases, with 24 bases lying between them. In germline, CDR1 is KGHSH, CDR2 LQKENI. The CDR3 loop is CASSLLRPTTVHYNEQFF. The CDR3 coding sequence is TGTGCCAGCTCCCTTCTGCGGCCTACTACGGTACACTACAATGAGCAGTTCTTC.

This clone came up once. J is TRBJ2-3 and V is TRBV28, with D uncertain. The germline V gene encodes CDR1 MDHEN and CDR2 SYDVKM. The length of the CDR3 is 13 residues. Trimming removed 6 bases at V and 5 bases at J, with 12 bases between. CDR3 coding DNA: TGTGCCAGCAGGCCTCACCGCGAAGATACGCAGTATTTT. Protein: CASRPHREDTQYF.

In its sample, this clone was seen once. J is TRBJ2-2 and V is TRBV5-1; 7 bases are a match to TRBD2. With 0 bases clipped from V and 6 bases from J, the junction kept 2 bases outside the gene matches. Germline V gene lookup returns CDR1 SGHRS and CDR2 YFSETQ. The CDR3 has 14 amino acids. CDR3 region: CASSLDGLAGELFF. In DNA form, the CDR3 reads TGCGCCAGCAGCTTGGACGGACTAGCCGGGGAGCTGTTTTTT.